This T cell receptor (beta chain) was identified during a study of T cells after yellow fever vaccination. Study as a whole: Low-cell-number fractions were prepared with SMART-Seq v4 Ultra Low Input. Study results and caveats: Overall, a small share of clonotypes was seen in both CD4 and CD8 compartments. Contamination of FACS-sorted repertoires by abundant clonotypes from the bulk population could occur.

The CDR3 is 17 residues long. J lost 2 bases, V lost 4 bases, and 6 bases had no gene match. The germline V gene encodes CDR1 MGHRA and CDR2 YSYEKL. Notes on this clonotype: Its antigen is currently unknown.

TCRdb re-analysed the 5' RACE reads in MiXCR, keeping a single row per CDR3 protein. The repertoire holds 250,000 to 400,000 distinct CDR3 sequences, with over 3.5% as singletons. This TCR was sampled from a man between 18 and 35 years old who received the YFV17D yellow fever vaccine. The specimen comprised PBMCs, sampled 15 days after the yellow fever booster vaccination. V usage is TRBV4-1 and J usage is TRBJ2-7, with 15 bases identical to TRBD2. As DNA, the CDR3 is TGCGCCAGCAGCCGATCGGGACTAGCGGGGGGACCCTACGAGCAGTACTTC. Translated: CASSRSGLAGGPYEQYF.